This TCR beta chain was documented in a study of CD4 T cells in relation to SARS-CoV-2 and coronaviruses. The CDR3 totals 14 residues. The germline V gene encodes CDR1 KGHSH and CDR2 LQKENI. The V gene end was trimmed by 4 bases and the J gene end by 3 bases; junction bases not matched to a gene: 5. Of note for this clone: Its matching antigen is unknown.

Data came from immunoSEQ multiplex PCR; TCRdb stores just in-frame clones and leaves some out. The sample carries about 35,000 clones, 77% recorded once. The sequence was obtained from an adult with COVID-19. The sample taken for sequencing was memory CD4+ T cells from PBMCs, cultured in vitro. The chain is built from TRBV18 and TRBJ1-1; the match to TRBD1 covers 7 bases. As DNA, the CDR3 is TGTGCCAGCTCACGAAGAACAGGGGACACTGAAGCTTTCTTT. Encoded protein: CASSRRTGDTEAFF. The entire variable domain, with the rest obtained from reference TRBV18 and TRBJ1-1, is as follows: NAGVMQNPRHLVRRRGQEARLRCSPMKGHSHVYWYRQLPEEGLKFMVYLQKENIIDESGMPKERFSAEFPKEGPSILRIQQVVRGDSAAYFCASSRRTGDTEAFFGQGTRLTVV.